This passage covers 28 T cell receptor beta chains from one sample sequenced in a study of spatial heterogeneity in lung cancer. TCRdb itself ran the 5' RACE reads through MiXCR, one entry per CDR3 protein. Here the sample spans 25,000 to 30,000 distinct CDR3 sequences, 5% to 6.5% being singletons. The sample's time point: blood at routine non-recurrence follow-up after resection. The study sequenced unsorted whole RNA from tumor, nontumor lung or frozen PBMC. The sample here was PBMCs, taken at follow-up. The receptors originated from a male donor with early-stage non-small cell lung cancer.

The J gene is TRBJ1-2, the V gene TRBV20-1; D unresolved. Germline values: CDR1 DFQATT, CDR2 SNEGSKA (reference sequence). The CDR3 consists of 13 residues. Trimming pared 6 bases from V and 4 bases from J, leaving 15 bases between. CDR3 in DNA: TGCAGTGCAAACCCCACTGGGGTCTATGGCTACACCTTC. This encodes CSANPTGVYGYTF.

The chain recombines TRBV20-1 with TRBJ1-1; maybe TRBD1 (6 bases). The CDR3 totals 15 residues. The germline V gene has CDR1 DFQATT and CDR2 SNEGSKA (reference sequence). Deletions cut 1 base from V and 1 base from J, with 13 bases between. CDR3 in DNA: TGCAGTGCTAGAGGCATTGGGGGCAGGAACACTGAAGCTTTCTTT. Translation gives CSARGIGGRNTEAFF.

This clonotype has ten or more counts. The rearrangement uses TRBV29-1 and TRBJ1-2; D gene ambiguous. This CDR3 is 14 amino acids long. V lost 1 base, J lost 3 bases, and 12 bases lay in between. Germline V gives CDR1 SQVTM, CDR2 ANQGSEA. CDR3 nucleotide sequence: TGCAGCGTTGAAGTCCCAGCGGATTACTATGGCTACACCTTC. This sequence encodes CSVEVPADYYGYTF. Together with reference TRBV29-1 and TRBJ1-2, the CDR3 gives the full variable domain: SAVISQKPSRDICQRGTSLTIQCQVDSQVTMMFWYRQQPGQSLTLIATANQGSEATYESGFVIDKFPISRPNLTFSTLTVSNMSPEDSSIYLCSVEVPADYYGYTFGSGTRLTVV.

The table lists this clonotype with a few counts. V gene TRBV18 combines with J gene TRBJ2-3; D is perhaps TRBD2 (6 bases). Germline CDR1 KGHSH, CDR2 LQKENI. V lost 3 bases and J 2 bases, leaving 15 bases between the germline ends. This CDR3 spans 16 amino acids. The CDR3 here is CASSPLGGANTDTQYF. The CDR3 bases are TGTGCCAGCTCACCCCTTGGCGGGGCCAACACAGATACGCAGTATTTT.

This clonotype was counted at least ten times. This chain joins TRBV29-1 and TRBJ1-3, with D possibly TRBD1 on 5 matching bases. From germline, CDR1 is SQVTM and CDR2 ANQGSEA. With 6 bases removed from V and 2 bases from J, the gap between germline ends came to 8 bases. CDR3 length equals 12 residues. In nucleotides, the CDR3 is TGCAGCGTGACGGGACCTGGAAACACCATATATTTT. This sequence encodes CSVTGPGNTIYF.

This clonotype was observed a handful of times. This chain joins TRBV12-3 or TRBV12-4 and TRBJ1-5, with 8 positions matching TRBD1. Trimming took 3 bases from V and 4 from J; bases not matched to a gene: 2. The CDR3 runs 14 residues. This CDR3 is CASSLGQANQPQHF. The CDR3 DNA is TGTGCCAGCAGTTTGGGACAGGCAAATCAGCCCCAGCATTTT.

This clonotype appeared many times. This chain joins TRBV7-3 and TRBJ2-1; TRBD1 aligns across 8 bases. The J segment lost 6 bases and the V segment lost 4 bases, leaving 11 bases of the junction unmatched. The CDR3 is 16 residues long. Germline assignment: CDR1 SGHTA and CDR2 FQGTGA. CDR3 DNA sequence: TGTGCCAGCAGCTACGACTCCGGGACAGGACCCAATGAGCAGTTCTTC. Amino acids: CASSYDSGTGPNEQFF.

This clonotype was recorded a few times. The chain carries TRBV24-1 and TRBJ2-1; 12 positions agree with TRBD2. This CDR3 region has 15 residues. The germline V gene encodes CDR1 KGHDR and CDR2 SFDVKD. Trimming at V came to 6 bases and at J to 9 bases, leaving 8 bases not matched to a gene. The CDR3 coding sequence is TGTGCCACCAGTCAAGCTAGCGGGAGGGTAGGTGAGCAGTTCTTC. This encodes CATSQASGRVGEQFF.

The CDR3 reads CASRGGENTEAFF. The DNA for the CDR3 is TGTGCCAGCAGGGGGGGGGAGAACACTGAAGCTTTCTTT. J is TRBJ1-1 and V is TRBV27; D possibly corresponds to TRBD1 (5 bases). V gave up 6 bases and J gave up 1 base, with 9 bases separating them. There are 13 residues in the CDR3. Per the germline V gene, CDR1 is MNHEY and CDR2 is SMNVEV (reference sequence).

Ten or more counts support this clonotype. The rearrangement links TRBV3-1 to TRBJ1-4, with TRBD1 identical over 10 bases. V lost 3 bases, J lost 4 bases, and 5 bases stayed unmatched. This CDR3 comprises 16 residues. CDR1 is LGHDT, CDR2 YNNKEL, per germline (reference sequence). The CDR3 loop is CASSHGQGGLNEKLFF. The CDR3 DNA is TGTGCCAGCAGCCACGGACAGGGGGGACTTAATGAAAAACTGTTTTTT.

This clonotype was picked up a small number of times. This CDR3 is CASSVAPSNTGELFF. For the CDR3, the DNA is TGTGCCAGCAGCGTAGCTCCCTCGAACACCGGGGAGCTGTTTTTT. The chain has TRBV9 and TRBJ2-2; D call uncertain. The V end was cut by 0 bases, the J end by 0 bases, with 6 bases between. Germline lookup yields CDR1 SGDLS and CDR2 YYNGEE. CDR3 length: 15 amino acids.

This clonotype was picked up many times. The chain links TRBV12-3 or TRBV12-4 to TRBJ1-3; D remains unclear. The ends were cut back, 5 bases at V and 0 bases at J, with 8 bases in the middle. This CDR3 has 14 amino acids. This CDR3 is CASSLGFSGNTIYF. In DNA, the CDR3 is TGTGCCAGCAGTCTTGGGTTCTCTGGAAACACCATATATTTT.

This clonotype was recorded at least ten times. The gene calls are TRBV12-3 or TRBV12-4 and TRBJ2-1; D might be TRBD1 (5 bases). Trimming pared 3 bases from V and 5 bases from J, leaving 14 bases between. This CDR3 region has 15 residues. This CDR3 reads CASSFSQGTNNEQFF. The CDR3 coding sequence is TGTGCCAGCAGTTTTTCTCAGGGTACAAACAATGAGCAGTTCTTC.

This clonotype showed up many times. CDR3 DNA: TGCAGTGCTAGAAGACAGTCGTACACAGATACGCAGTATTTT. Amino acid sequence: CSARRQSYTDTQYF. The rearrangement links TRBV20-1 to TRBJ2-3; D possibly corresponds to TRBD1 (5 bases). Germline V gene data show CDR1 as DFQATT and CDR2 as SNEGSKA (reference sequence). The CDR3 is 14 residues long. Trimming removed 2 bases from V and 2 bases from J, with 11 bases in between.

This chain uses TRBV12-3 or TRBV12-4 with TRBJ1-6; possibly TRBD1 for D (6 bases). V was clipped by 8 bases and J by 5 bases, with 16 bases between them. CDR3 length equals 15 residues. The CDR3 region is CASSPRTGNNSPLHF. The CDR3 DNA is TGTGCCAGCTCGCCTAGAACAGGGAATAATTCACCCCTCCACTTT.

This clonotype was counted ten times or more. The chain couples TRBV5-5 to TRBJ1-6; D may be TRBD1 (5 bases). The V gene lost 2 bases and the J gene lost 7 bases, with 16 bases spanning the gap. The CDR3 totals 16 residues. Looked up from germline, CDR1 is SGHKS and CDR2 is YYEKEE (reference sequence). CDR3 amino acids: CASSLDSGVGNSPLHF. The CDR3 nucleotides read TGTGCCAGCAGCTTAGATTCGGGGGTTGGCAATTCACCCCTCCACTTT.

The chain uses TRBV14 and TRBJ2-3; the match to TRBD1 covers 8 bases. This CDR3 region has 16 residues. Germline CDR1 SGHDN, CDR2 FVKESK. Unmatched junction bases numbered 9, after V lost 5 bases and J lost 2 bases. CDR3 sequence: CASSSDRESITDTQYF. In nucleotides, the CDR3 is TGTGCCAGCAGCTCGGACAGGGAAAGTATCACAGATACGCAGTATTTT. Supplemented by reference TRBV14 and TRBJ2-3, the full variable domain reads EAGVTQFPSHSVIEKGQTVTLRCDPISGHDNLYWYRRVMGKEIKFLLHFVKESKQDESGMPNNRFLAERTGGTYSTLKVQPAELEDSGVYFCASSSDRESITDTQYFGPGTRLTVL.

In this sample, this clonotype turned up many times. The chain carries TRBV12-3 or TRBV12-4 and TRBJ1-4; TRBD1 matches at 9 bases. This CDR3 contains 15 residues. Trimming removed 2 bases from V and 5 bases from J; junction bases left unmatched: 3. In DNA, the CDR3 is TGTGCCAGCAGTTTATCTGGGACAGGGAATGAAAAACTGTTTTTT. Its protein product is CASSLSGTGNEKLFF.

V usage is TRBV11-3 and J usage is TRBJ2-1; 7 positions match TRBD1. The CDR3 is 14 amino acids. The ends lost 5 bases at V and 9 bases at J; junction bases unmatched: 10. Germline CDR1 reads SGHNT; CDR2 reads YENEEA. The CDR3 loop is CASSQRQGWGEQFF. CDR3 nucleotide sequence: TGTGCCAGCAGCCAACGACAGGGTTGGGGTGAGCAGTTCTTC.

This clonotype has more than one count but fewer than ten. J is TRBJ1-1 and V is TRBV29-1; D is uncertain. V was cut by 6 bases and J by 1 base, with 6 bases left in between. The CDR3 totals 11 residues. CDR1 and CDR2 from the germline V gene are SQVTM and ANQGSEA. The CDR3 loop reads CSVEGNTEAFF. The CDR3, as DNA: TGCAGCGTAGAGGGGAACACTGAAGCTTTCTTT.

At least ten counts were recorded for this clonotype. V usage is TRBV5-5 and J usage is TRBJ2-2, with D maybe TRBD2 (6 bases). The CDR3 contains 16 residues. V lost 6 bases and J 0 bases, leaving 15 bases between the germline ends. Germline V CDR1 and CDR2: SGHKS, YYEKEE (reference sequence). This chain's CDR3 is CASTAGGNSNTGELFF. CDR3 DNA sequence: TGTGCCAGCACCGCCGGAGGGAATTCGAACACCGGGGAGCTGTTTTTT.

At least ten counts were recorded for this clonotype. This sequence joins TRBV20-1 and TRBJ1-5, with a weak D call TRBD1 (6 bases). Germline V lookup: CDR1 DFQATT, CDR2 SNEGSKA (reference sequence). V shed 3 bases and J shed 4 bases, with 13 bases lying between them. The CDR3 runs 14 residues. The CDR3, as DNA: TGCAGTGCTAGGGGAGGACAGACTAATCAGCCCCAGCATTTT. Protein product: CSARGGQTNQPQHF.

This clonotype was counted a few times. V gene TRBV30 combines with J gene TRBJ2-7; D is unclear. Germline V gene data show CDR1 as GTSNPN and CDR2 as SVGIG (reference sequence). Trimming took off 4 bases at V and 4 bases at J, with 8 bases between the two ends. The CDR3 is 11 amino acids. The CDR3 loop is CAWNRGYEQYF. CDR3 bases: TGTGCCTGGAATCGAGGTTACGAGCAGTACTTC. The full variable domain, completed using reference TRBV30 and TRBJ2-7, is SQTIHQWPATLVQPVGSPLSLECTVEGTSNPNLYWYRQAAGRGLQLLFYSVGIGQISSEVPQNLSASRPQDRQFILSSKKLLLSDSGFYLCAWNRGYEQYFGPGTRLTVT.

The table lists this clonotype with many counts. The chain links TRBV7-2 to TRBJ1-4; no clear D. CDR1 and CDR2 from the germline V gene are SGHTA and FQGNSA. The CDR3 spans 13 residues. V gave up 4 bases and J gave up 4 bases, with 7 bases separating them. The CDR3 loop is CASSYQRNEKLFF. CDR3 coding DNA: TGTGCCAGCAGCTACCAGCGTAATGAAAAACTGTTTTTT.

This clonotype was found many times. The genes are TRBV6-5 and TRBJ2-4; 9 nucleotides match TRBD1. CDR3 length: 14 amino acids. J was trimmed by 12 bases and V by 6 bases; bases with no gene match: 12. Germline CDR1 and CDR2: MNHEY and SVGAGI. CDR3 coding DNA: TGTGCCAGCAGGACAGGGGGGACCAAAACGGCTCAGTACTTC. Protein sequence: CASRTGGTKTAQYF.

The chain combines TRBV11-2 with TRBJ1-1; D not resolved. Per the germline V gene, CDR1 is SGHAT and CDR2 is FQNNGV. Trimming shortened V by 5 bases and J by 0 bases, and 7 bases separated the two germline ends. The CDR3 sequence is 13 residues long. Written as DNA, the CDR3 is TGTGCCAGCAGCCAAGGTTTGAACACTGAAGCTTTCTTT. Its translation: CASSQGLNTEAFF.

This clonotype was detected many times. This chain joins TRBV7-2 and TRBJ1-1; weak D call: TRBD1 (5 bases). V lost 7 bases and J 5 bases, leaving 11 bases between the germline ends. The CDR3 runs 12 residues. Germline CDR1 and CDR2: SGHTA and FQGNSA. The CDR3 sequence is CASNNGGTEAFF. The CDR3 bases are TGTGCCAGCAACAACGGGGGGACTGAAGCTTTCTTT.

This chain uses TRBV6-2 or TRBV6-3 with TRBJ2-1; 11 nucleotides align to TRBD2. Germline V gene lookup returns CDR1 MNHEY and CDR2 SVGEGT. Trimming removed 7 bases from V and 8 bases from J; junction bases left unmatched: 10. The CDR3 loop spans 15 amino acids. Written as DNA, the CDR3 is TGTGCCAGCAAGGATAGCGGGAGGGCCGCCGATGAGCAGTTCTTC. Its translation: CASKDSGRAADEQFF.